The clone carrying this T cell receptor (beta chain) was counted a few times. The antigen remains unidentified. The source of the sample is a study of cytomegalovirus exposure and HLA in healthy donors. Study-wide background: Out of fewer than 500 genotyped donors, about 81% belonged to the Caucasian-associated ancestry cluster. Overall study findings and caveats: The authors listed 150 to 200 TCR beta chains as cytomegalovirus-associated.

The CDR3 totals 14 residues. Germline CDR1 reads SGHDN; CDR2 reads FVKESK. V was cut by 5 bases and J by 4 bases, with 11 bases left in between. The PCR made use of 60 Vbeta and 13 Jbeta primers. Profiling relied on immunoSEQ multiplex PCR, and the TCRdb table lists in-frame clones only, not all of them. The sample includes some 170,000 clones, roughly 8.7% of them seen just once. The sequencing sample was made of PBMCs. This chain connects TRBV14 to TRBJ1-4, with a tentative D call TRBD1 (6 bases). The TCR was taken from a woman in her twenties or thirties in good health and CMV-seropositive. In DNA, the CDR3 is TGTGCCAGCAGCTGGGGACAACTTAATGAAAAACTGTTTTTT. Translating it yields CASSWGQLNEKLFF.